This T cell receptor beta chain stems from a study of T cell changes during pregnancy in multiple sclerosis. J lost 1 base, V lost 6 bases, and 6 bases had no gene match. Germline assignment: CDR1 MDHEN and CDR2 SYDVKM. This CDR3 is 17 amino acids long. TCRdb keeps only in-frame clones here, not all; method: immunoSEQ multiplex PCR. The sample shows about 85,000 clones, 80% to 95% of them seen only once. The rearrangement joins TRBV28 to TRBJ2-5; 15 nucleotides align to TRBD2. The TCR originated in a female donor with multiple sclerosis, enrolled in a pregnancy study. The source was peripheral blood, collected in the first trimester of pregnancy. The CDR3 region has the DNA TGTGCCAGCAGCCGGGGACTAGCGGGGGGCCGCCAAGAGACCCAGTACTTC. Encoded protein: CASSRGLAGGRQETQYF.